This TCR beta chain is from a study of T cells in Graves' hyperthyroidism and ophthalmopathy. Amplification yielded TCR beta CDR3 regions, with RNA transcripts as the source. Primed by the HTBI set, a first-round RT-PCR was run on the TCR CDR3. MiXCR, applied by TCRdb to the multiplex PCR reads, yields one record per CDR3 protein. This table has 490,000 or so distinct CDR3 sequences, 15% to 20% appearing once. Patients affected by ophthalmopathy presented a Clinical Activity Score of at least 3, a NOSPECS grade of at least 4, and disease duration below 3 months. This clonotype has at least ten counts. Its antigen remains unknown. A read error may account for a junction end that differs from germline. Study results and caveats: Most expanded thyroid clonotypes above 0.001 recurred in blood. A 13 V-J model separated ophthalmopathy from stable hyperthyroidism.

CDR1 is MDHEN and CDR2 is SYDVKM in the germline V gene. There are 11 residues in the CDR3. The J gene is TRBJ2-5, the V gene TRBV28, with 10 bases fitting TRBD1. This TCR derives from a woman younger than 45 with Graves' ophthalmopathy. Sequencing used blood. The CDR3, as DNA: TGTGCCAGCAGCCCGACAGGGGGCCAGGACTTC. It encodes CASSPTGGQDF. Drawing the rest from reference TRBV28 and TRBJ2-5, the complete variable domain is DVKVTQSSRYLVKRTGEKVFLECVQDMDHENMFWYRQDPGLGLRLIYFSYDVKMKEKGDIPEGYSVSREKKERFSLILESASTNQTSMYLCASSPTGGQDFGPGTRLLVL.